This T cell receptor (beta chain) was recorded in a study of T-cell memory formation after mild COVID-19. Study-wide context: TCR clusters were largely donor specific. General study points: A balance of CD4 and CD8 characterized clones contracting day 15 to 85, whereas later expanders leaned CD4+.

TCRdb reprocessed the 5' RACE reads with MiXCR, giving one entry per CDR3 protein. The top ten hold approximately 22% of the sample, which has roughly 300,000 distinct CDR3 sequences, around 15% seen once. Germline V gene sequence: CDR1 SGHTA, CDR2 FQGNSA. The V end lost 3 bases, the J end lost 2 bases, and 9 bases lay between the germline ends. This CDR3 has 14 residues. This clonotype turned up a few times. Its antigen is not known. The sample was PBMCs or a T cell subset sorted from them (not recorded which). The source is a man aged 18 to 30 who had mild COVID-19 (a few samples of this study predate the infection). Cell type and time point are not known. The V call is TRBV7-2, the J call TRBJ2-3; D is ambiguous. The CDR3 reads CASSFGSYTDTQYF. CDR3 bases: TGTGCCAGCAGCTTTGGGTCGTACACAGATACGCAGTATTTT.